Listed here are 17 T cell receptor beta chains from one sample, sequenced in a study of Ad26.COV2.S vaccination and SARS-CoV-2 variants. The treatment here: 15 to 20 received Ad26.COV2.S at low or high dose, single or two shots; about 5 received placebo; per-sample allocation not given. All samples were drawn on day 63, counting from the first vaccine or placebo injection. Clones were read by immunoSEQ multiplex PCR, and TCRdb kept only the in-frame ones, dropping some. The sample lists 300,000 to 500,000 clones; 70% to 90% were seen once. Sample: peripheral blood, taken in a trial of Ad26.COV2.S vaccine versus placebo. These receptors all come from a person aged 18-60 years who received the Ad26.COV2.S COVID-19 vaccine or a placebo.

The DNA for the CDR3 is TGTGCCAGTCTACACAGGGGAAGTAGCAATCAGCCCCAGCATTTT. Its protein is CASLHRGSSNQPQHF. The chain employs TRBV19 and TRBJ1-5, with 7 positions matching TRBD1. This CDR3 contains 15 residues. Germline CDR1 is LNHDA and CDR2 is SQIVND (reference sequence). Unmatched junction bases numbered 7, after V lost 8 bases and J lost 0 bases. Full variable domain (outside the CDR3, taken from reference TRBV19 and TRBJ1-5): DGGITQSPKYLFRKEGQNVTLSCEQNLNHDAMYWYRQDPGQGLRLIYYSQIVNDFQKGDIAEGYSVSREKKESFPLTVTSAQKNPTAFYLCASLHRGSSNQPQHFGDGTRLSIL.

The rearrangement links TRBV6-9 to TRBJ2-7; TRBD1 agrees at 11 bases. The trim removed 6 bases at V and 3 bases at J, leaving 4 bases unmatched. Germline CDR1 and CDR2: MNHGY and SVAAGI. The CDR3 is 14 amino acids. CDR3 bases: TGTGCCAGCAGGGAGGACAGGGGGCTCTACGAGCAGTACTTC. Encoded protein: CASREDRGLYEQYF.

This chain links TRBV9 with TRBJ2-7, with TRBD2 identical over 8 bases. Per the germline V gene, CDR1 is SGDLS and CDR2 is YYNGEE. The CDR3 is made up of 16 amino acids. Losses at the gene ends were 0 bases for V and 1 base for J; bases not matched to a gene: 6. The CDR3 DNA reads TGTGCCAGCAGCGTAGCTCCAACTAGCGGTTCCTACGAGCAGTACTTC. This sequence encodes CASSVAPTSGSYEQYF.

The chain is built from TRBV5-4 and TRBJ2-7; perhaps TRBD2 as D (7 bases). CDR3 length: 16 residues. CDR1 and CDR2 (germline): SGHNT, YYREEE (reference sequence). Trimming took 0 bases from V and 0 from J, leaving 13 bases between them. This chain's CDR3 is CASSLEGGGRSYEQYF. In DNA, the CDR3 is TGTGCCAGCAGCTTGGAGGGGGGGGGCCGCTCCTACGAGCAGTACTTC.

V gene TRBV11-1 combines with J gene TRBJ2-1, with 8 bases matching TRBD2. From germline, CDR1 is SGHAT and CDR2 FQDESV (reference sequence). V lost 2 bases to trimming and J lost 5 bases; unmatched junction nucleotides: 2. This CDR3 is 14 amino acids long. CDR3 protein: CASSLTSGNNEQFF. The CDR3 region has the DNA TGTGCCAGCAGCTTAACTAGCGGTAACAATGAGCAGTTCTTC.

This rearrangement joins TRBV4-3 to TRBJ1-4; D might be TRBD1 (5 bases). Germline V gene data show CDR1 as LGHNA and CDR2 as YSLEER. V lost 5 bases and J 0 bases, leaving 10 bases between the germline ends. CDR3 length: 15 amino acids. In DNA, the CDR3 is TGCGCCAGCAGCACCCAGGGTGCAACTAATGAAAAACTGTTTTTT. It yields the protein CASSTQGATNEKLFF.

V gene TRBV29-1 combines with J gene TRBJ1-3; TRBD1 might be the D (5 bases). The CDR3 spans 14 residues. Germline V gene lookup returns CDR1 SQVTM and CDR2 ANQGSEA. Trimming removed 6 bases from V and 1 base from J, with 13 bases in between. CDR3 in amino acids: CSVWDESSGNTIYF. The CDR3, as DNA: TGCAGCGTCTGGGACGAATCATCTGGAAACACCATATATTTT.

V is TRBV2 and J is TRBJ2-7; 7 nucleotides agree with TRBD1. Germline V CDR1 and CDR2: SNHLY, FYNNEI. J gave up 1 base and V 2 bases, and 11 bases lay outside the gene matches. The CDR3 contains 17 residues. Here the CDR3 reads CASSERRDRDWSYEQYF. The CDR3, as DNA: TGTGCCAGCAGTGAACGCCGAGACAGGGATTGGTCCTACGAGCAGTACTTC.

CDR3 in DNA: TGCGCCAGCAGCCAAGATAGGTCTTCACCCCTCCACTTT. Protein product: CASSQDRSSPLHF. This chain connects TRBV4-1 to TRBJ1-6; D remains unclear. The germline V gene has CDR1 MGHRA and CDR2 YSYEKL. CDR3 length: 13 amino acids. V was trimmed by 0 bases and J by 9 bases, leaving 6 bases between them.

In this sample, this clone turned up a few times. The chain employs TRBV24-1 and TRBJ2-2; 7 nucleotides align to TRBD2. The CDR3 length is 15 residues. V trimming: 1 base; J trimming: 5 bases; junction bases outside the gene matches: 3. Germline loops: CDR1 KGHDR, CDR2 SFDVKD. The CDR3 loop is CATSDFGGGTGELFF. The CDR3 nucleotides are TGTGCCACCAGTGATTTTGGGGGAGGGACCGGGGAGCTGTTTTTT.

The genes are TRBV12-3 or TRBV12-4 and TRBJ2-5, with D perhaps TRBD2 (6 bases). The CDR3 sequence is 13 residues long. Trimming shortened V by 1 base and J by 5 bases, and 8 bases separated the two germline ends. The CDR3: CASSLDGGETQYF. The CDR3 DNA follows: TGTGCCAGCAGTTTAGATGGGGGGGAGACCCAGTACTTC.

This chain uses TRBV11-2 with TRBJ1-2, with a possible D match to TRBD1 (5 bases). This CDR3 contains 13 residues. V lost 5 bases to trimming and J lost 7 bases, with 14 bases between them. Germline V gene lookup returns CDR1 SGHAT and CDR2 FQNNGV. The DNA for the CDR3 is TGTGCCAGCAGCCCGGGACCGCCTTTTGGCTACACCTTC. Protein: CASSPGPPFGYTF.

The rearrangement links TRBV13 to TRBJ2-3, with D unclear. This CDR3 comprises 13 residues. V lost 2 bases and J 3 bases, leaving 6 bases between the germline ends. The germline V gene has CDR1 PRHDT and CDR2 FYEKMQ (reference sequence). Written as DNA, the CDR3 is TGTGCCAGCAGCTTAAAGAGGACAGATACGCAGTATTTT. Its protein product is CASSLKRTDTQYF.

This clone was detected once. The genes are TRBV21-1 and TRBJ2-7; the table assigns TRBD1, which was not confirmed against the DNA. TRBV21-1 is termed a pseudogene. The CDR3 loop spans 16 amino acids. CDR3 loop: CASSKCRAGEKYEQYF. CDR3 bases: TGTGCCAGCAGCAAATGTCGTGCAGGGGAGAAGTACGAGCAGTACTTC.

The chain combines TRBV6-5 with TRBJ2-7; 8 positions agree with TRBD1. The germline V gene has CDR1 MNHEY and CDR2 SVGAGI. V was pared by 5 bases and J by 3 bases, with 6 bases of the junction left unmatched. This CDR3 has 14 residues. This chain's CDR3 is CASSPGTGFYEQYF. The CDR3 DNA follows: TGTGCCAGCAGTCCTGGGACAGGCTTCTACGAGCAGTACTTC.

The chain links TRBV5-4 to TRBJ2-3; D may match TRBD1 or TRBD2 (5 bases each). V was pared by 4 bases and J by 2 bases, with 11 bases between. Germline assignment: CDR1 SGHNT and CDR2 YYREEE (reference sequence). The CDR3 is made up of 14 amino acids. The CDR3 DNA is TGTGCCAGCAGCGTCCGGGACCACACAGATACGCAGTATTTT. Translation gives CASSVRDHTDTQYF.

CDR3 region: CASSIEKGNYGYTF. The CDR3 DNA sequence: TGTGCCAGTAGTATAGAAAAGGGAAACTATGGCTACACCTTC. The chain carries TRBV19 and TRBJ1-2; D is uncertain. Trimming took off 0 bases at V and 2 bases at J, with 7 bases between the two ends. This CDR3 has 14 residues. Germline values: CDR1 LNHDA, CDR2 SQIVND (reference sequence).